One and the same sample provided the 17 T cell receptor beta chains below, sequenced in a study of a mutant IDH1 vaccine in newly diagnosed glioma. Profiling relied on immunoSEQ multiplex PCR, and the TCRdb table lists in-frame clones only, not all of them. The sample shows 45,000 to 65,000 clones, around 80% of them seen only once. Time point described: baseline, week 1 (first vaccination visit). Treatment given: pre-vaccination baseline after standard-of-care therapy. Source: PBMCs, taken from a glioma patient treated with radiotherapy, temozolomide or both. The receptors stem from a man younger than 35 with glioma.

To note about this clone: This specimen includes other DNA sequences encoding the same CDR3. CDR3 sequence (DNA): TGTGCCAGCAGTTACTCCGGGACAGTGAACACTGAAGCTTTCTTT. It encodes CASSYSGTVNTEAFF. This chain connects TRBV6-5 to TRBJ1-1; 7 nucleotides match TRBD1. CDR1 is MNHEY, CDR2 SVGAGI, per germline. V lost 0 bases, J lost 0 bases, and 1 base stayed unmatched. The CDR3 spans 15 residues.

This chain uses TRBV7-9 with TRBJ2-7; possibly TRBD1 for D (5 bases). With 1 base removed from V and 7 bases from J, the gap between germline ends came to 20 bases. Germline V gene data show CDR1 as SEHNR and CDR2 as FQNEAQ (reference sequence). CDR3 length: 16 residues. As DNA, the CDR3 is TGTGCCAGCAGCTTAGTTCAGGGCATTCAAGCGTGGGAGCAGTACTTC. Amino acid sequence: CASSLVQGIQAWEQYF.

This clone has a single count. The chain uses TRBV6-6 and TRBJ1-3, with a weak D call TRBD1 (5 bases). The CDR3 has 16 residues. The germline CDR1 and CDR2 sequences are MNHNY and SVGAGI (reference sequence). With 2 bases removed from V and 4 bases from J, the gap between germline ends came to 15 bases. The CDR3 nucleotides read TGTGCCAGCAGTTACCGGTCCAGGGAGGTAGGAAACACCATATATTTT. Residues: CASSYRSREVGNTIYF.

This clone was recorded a few times. This chain uses TRBV5-5 with TRBJ1-2; TRBD1 agrees at 9 bases. V shed 3 bases and J 8 bases; nucleotides not matched to a gene: 11. The germline V gene has CDR1 SGHKS and CDR2 YYEKEE (reference sequence). This CDR3 has 15 amino acids. The chain's CDR3 is CASSWGDRVVSGYTF. CDR3 in DNA: TGTGCCAGCAGCTGGGGGGACAGGGTCGTTTCCGGCTACACCTTC. Based on the CDR3 plus reference TRBV5-5 and TRBJ1-2, the full variable domain is DAGVTQSPTHLIKTRGQQVTLRCSPISGHKSVSWYQQVLGQGPQFIFQYYEKEERGRGNFPDRFSARQFPNYSSELNVNALLLGDSALYLCASSWGDRVVSGYTFGSGTRLTVV.

This sequence joins TRBV7-2 and TRBJ2-6; D might be TRBD1 or TRBD2, each matching 6 bases. This CDR3 is 18 amino acids long. V was pared by 2 bases and J by 0 bases, with 14 bases between. Germline V gene sequence: CDR1 SGHTA, CDR2 FQGNSA. The CDR3 region has the DNA TGTGCCAGCAGCTTAAGGGGGGCCCGGAGCTCTGGGGCCAACGTCCTGACTTTC. Residues: CASSLRGARSSGANVLTF. The variable domain in full, with the rest retrieved from reference TRBV7-2 and TRBJ2-6, is GAGVSQSPSNKVTEKGKDVELRCDPISGHTALYWYRQSLGQGLEFLIYFQGNSAPDKSGLPSDRFSAERTGGSVSTLTIQRTQQEDSAVYLCASSLRGARSSGANVLTFGAGSRLTVL.

The V and J genes are TRBV7-2 and TRBJ1-5; possibly TRBD1 for D (6 bases). V shed 5 bases and J shed 3 bases, with 11 bases lying between them. CDR1 is SGHTA, CDR2 FQGNSA, per germline. This CDR3 comprises 14 residues. The CDR3 DNA reads TGTGCCAGCAGCCGCGACAGGTCCAATCAGCCCCAGCATTTT. Its protein is CASSRDRSNQPQHF.

CDR3 residues: CASSRDGGAYEQYF. The DNA of the CDR3 is TGTGCCAGCAGCCGGGACGGGGGTGCCTACGAGCAGTACTTC. The V call is TRBV7-2, the J call TRBJ2-7, with D tentatively TRBD2 (6 bases). CDR3 size: 14 residues. V was shortened by 5 bases and J by 2 bases, with 13 bases between the two germline ends. Germline assignment: CDR1 SGHTA and CDR2 FQGNSA.

This clone was picked up one time. The chain is built from TRBV27 and TRBJ2-5; 7 positions agree with TRBD2. This CDR3 comprises 14 residues. Trimming at V came to 5 bases and at J to 5 bases, leaving 8 bases not matched to a gene. Germline values: CDR1 MNHEY, CDR2 SMNVEV (reference sequence). CDR3 in DNA: TGTGCCAGCAGTCTCCAGACTAGCCGGGAGACCCAGTACTTC. Its protein product is CASSLQTSRETQYF.

This CDR3 is CASSPPLGTGGGHTEAFF. Here the CDR3 DNA reads TGTGCCAGCAGCCCACCTTTGGGGACAGGGGGCGGGCACACTGAAGCTTTCTTT. This sequence joins TRBV7-9 and TRBJ1-1; 12 nucleotides line up with TRBD1. The CDR3 sequence is 18 residues long. With 5 bases clipped from V and 3 bases from J, the junction kept 13 bases outside the gene matches. Germline CDR1 and CDR2: SEHNR and FQNEAQ (reference sequence). Full variable domain (outside the CDR3, taken from reference TRBV7-9 and TRBJ1-1): DTGVSQNPRHKITKRGQNVTFRCDPISEHNRLYWYRQTLGQGPEFLTYFQNEAQLEKSRLLSDRFSAERPKGSFSTLEIQRTEQGDSAMYLCASSPPLGTGGGHTEAFFGQGTRLTVV.

The V and J genes are TRBV30 and TRBJ1-1; D is undetermined. The V gene's germline CDR1 is GTSNPN and CDR2 SVGIG (reference sequence). The CDR3 contains 17 residues. Trimming took 1 base from V and 1 from J, leaving 19 bases between them. The CDR3 is CAWSAHVRYGGNTEAFF. CDR3 sequence (DNA): TGTGCCTGGAGTGCTCATGTTAGATACGGTGGGAACACTGAAGCTTTCTTT.

This clone was counted a few times. The chain uses TRBV29-1 and TRBJ1-4; D is possibly TRBD1 (6 bases). This CDR3 region has 15 residues. CDR1 and CDR2 from the germline V gene are SQVTM and ANQGSEA. Trimming took off 4 bases at V and 7 bases at J, with 19 bases between the two ends. DNA for the CDR3: TGCAGCGTTGCGTACAGGGAAAATTCGGGTGAAAAACTGTTTTTT. It is translated as CSVAYRENSGEKLFF.

A word on this clone: Its ends do not fully match the called genes, so a read error is possible. CDR3 sequence (DNA): TGTGCAAGCAGTTTGTGGGGAGCGGAAAAACTGTTTTTT. It specifies CASSLWGAEKLFF. The chain combines TRBV27 with TRBJ1-4; no clear D. This CDR3 region has 13 residues. CDR1 and CDR2 from the germline V gene are MNHEY and SMNVEV (reference sequence).

This clone is classed as large. This rearrangement joins TRBV6-5 to TRBJ2-1; 9 nucleotides line up with TRBD1. CDR1 and CDR2 from the germline V gene are MNHEY and SVGAGI. The V segment lost 6 bases and the J segment 10 bases; nucleotides outside the gene matches: 10. CDR3 length: 14 amino acids. The chain's CDR3 is CASRKLDTGGEQFF. CDR3 sequence (DNA): TGTGCCAGCAGAAAACTCGACACAGGGGGCGAGCAGTTCTTC.

This CDR3 reads CASSLVVGEGTEAFF. CDR3 coding DNA: TGTGCCAGCAGCTTGGTCGTCGGGGAGGGGACTGAAGCTTTCTTT. The chain uses TRBV5-4 and TRBJ1-1; a possible D gene is TRBD1 (5 bases). Germline V CDR1 and CDR2: SGHNT, YYREEE (reference sequence). The CDR3 runs to 15 residues. V was cut by 0 bases and J by 5 bases, with 14 bases left in between. Full variable domain (missing parts from reference TRBV5-4 and TRBJ1-1): ETGVTQSPTHLIKTRGQQVTLRCSSQSGHNTVSWYQQALGQGPQFIFQYYREEENGRGNFPPRFSGLQFPNYSSELNVNALELDDSALYLCASSLVVGEGTEAFFGQGTRLTVV.

J is TRBJ1-1 and V is TRBV29-1, with 8 bases fitting TRBD1. The CDR3 runs 13 residues. Germline lookup yields CDR1 SQVTM and CDR2 ANQGSEA. V shed 3 bases and J 6 bases; nucleotides not matched to a gene: 6. For the CDR3, the DNA is TGCAGCGTTGAGCAGGGGGCTAAGGCTGAAGCTTTCTTT. Translated, it gives CSVEQGAKAEAFF.

This rearrangement joins TRBV14 to TRBJ1-1, with D tentatively TRBD1 (5 bases). Germline CDR1 SGHDN, CDR2 FVKESK. V lost 4 bases and J lost 0, with 12 bases in between. The CDR3 contains 15 residues. The CDR3, as DNA: TGTGCCAGCAGCCTCTCCCACAGGCTGAACACTGAAGCTTTCTTT. The encoded protein is CASSLSHRLNTEAFF.

V is TRBV7-9 and J is TRBJ1-6; the D gene is possibly TRBD1 (6 bases). The ends were cut back, 5 bases at V and 6 bases at J, with 14 bases in the middle. The CDR3 has 15 amino acids. Germline lookup yields CDR1 SEHNR and CDR2 FQNEAQ (reference sequence). CDR3 coding DNA: TGTGCCAGCAGCGCACAGGGCCAGCTTAATTCACCCCTCCACTTT. It translates to CASSAQGQLNSPLHF. Based on the CDR3 plus reference TRBV7-9 and TRBJ1-6, the full variable domain is DTGVSQNPRHKITKRGQNVTFRCDPISEHNRLYWYRQTLGQGPEFLTYFQNEAQLEKSRLLSDRFSAERPKGSFSTLEIQRTEQGDSAMYLCASSAQGQLNSPLHFGNGTRLTVT.